This TCR beta chain comes out of a study of control samples from healthy donors and cancer patients. Sequencing was performed with immunoSEQ multiplex PCR; in TCRdb, only in-frame clones are kept and a portion is missing. Of about 71,000 clones listed, around nine tenths are singletons. This CDR3 has 11 amino acids. Trimming left V 7 bases short and J 6 bases short, with 6 bases between. Germline V gene sequence: CDR1 SGHAT, CDR2 FQNNGV. The gene calls are TRBV11-2 and TRBJ2-2; D ambiguous. The source is a man aged 60-69 years with lung cancer. The sequencing input was PBMCs. The CDR3 sequence is CASTVSGELFF. CDR3 DNA sequence: TGTGCCAGCACGGTGTCCGGGGAGCTGTTTTTT.